The 10 T cell receptor beta chains listed next were all sequenced from one sample in a study of blood T cell repertoires in COVID-19. Generated by immunoSEQ multiplex PCR, the TCRdb table keeps only in-frame clones and is missing some. The data hold tens of thousands of clones, with roughly 88% observed a single time. The sequenced sample was peripheral blood. The source is a woman older than 75 with acute or convalescent COVID-19.

The rearrangement uses TRBV12-3 or TRBV12-4 and TRBJ1-4; D gene uncertain. The CDR3 contains 12 residues. With 7 bases removed from V and 8 bases from J, the gap between germline ends came to 11 bases. The CDR3 coding sequence is TGTGCCAGCAAAAACGGAGAGGAAAAACTGTTTTTT. It yields the protein CASKNGEEKLFF.

The CDR3 sequence: CASSQDTSGSYEQYV. The CDR3 nucleotides are TGTGCCAGCAGCCAAGATACTAGCGGTTCCTACGAGCAGTACGTC. The chain combines TRBV4-2 with TRBJ2-7, with TRBD2 matching 8 bases. The CDR3 length is 15 residues. The V gene end was trimmed by 0 bases and the J gene end by 1 base; junction bases not matched to a gene: 2. Germline CDR1 reads LGHNA; CDR2 reads YNFKEQ.

This chain connects TRBV19 to TRBJ2-1; 10 positions agree with TRBD1. The germline V gene has CDR1 LNHDA and CDR2 SQIVND (reference sequence). The V segment lost 5 bases and the J segment 6 bases; nucleotides outside the gene matches: 10. This CDR3 is 16 amino acids long. CDR3 bases: TGTGCCAGTAGTGCTCGCGGGACAGGGGATCGCAATGAGCAGTTCTTC. Translation: CASSARGTGDRNEQFF.

The chain employs TRBV23-1 and TRBJ2-7, with D unresolved. TRBV23-1 is annotated as an ORF whose role is uncertain. The CDR3 loop spans 13 amino acids. DNA of the CDR3: TGCGCCAGCAGTCAATCGTGCCTACGCCTAGGTGGCGTC. Its protein product is CASSQSCLRLGGV.

The J gene is TRBJ2-7, the V gene TRBV6-5, with 7 bases lining up with TRBD1. Trimming cost V 6 bases and J 1 base; bases outside gene matches: 9. Germline V gene data show CDR1 as MNHEY and CDR2 as SVGAGI. This CDR3 is 15 amino acids long. The CDR3 is CASRPGQATSYEQYV. In DNA form, the CDR3 reads TGTGCCAGCAGACCCGGACAGGCCACGTCCTACGAGCAGTACGTC.

The chain joins TRBV19 to TRBJ1-1; D uncertain. Looked up from germline, CDR1 is LNHDA and CDR2 is SQIVND (reference sequence). The CDR3 sequence is 14 residues long. With 6 bases removed from V and 2 bases from J, the gap between germline ends came to 13 bases. CDR3 residues: CASSPGEINTEAFF. CDR3 DNA sequence: TGTGCCAGTAGCCCAGGTGAAATCAACACTGAAGCTTTCTTT.

V and J are TRBV11-2 and TRBJ2-5; D is perhaps TRBD1 (6 bases). CDR1 is SGHAT, CDR2 FQNNGV, per germline. The CDR3 runs to 13 residues. Trimming left V 8 bases short and J 2 bases short, with 12 bases between. CDR3 DNA: TGTGCCAGCGGTCAGGACAGTCAAGAGACCCAGTACTTC. Protein sequence: CASGQDSQETQYF.

This chain joins TRBV18 and TRBJ1-4; 7 nucleotides agree with TRBD1. Germline CDR1 is KGHSH and CDR2 is LQKENI. After removal of 0 bases from V and 4 bases from J, the junction contained 2 bases not matched to a gene. The CDR3 runs to 15 residues. Here the CDR3 reads CASSPPGQYNEKLFF. The CDR3 nucleotides are TGTGCCAGCTCACCACCGGGACAGTATAATGAAAAACTGTTTTTT.

This chain connects TRBV2 to TRBJ2-2; TRBD2 agrees at 10 bases. The germline CDR1 and CDR2 sequences are SNHLY and FYNNEI. V was clipped by 4 bases and J by 6 bases; unmatched bases: 2. The CDR3 sequence is 14 residues long. For the CDR3, the DNA is TGTGCCAGCAGTGCTAGCGGGAGACCCGGGGAGCTGTTTTTT. Its protein is CASSASGRPGELFF.

There are a few counts of this clone. The chain joins TRBV5-6 to TRBJ2-7, with 10 bases lining up with TRBD2. Germline V lookup: CDR1 SGHDT, CDR2 YYEEEE. The CDR3 is made up of 13 amino acids. The CDR3: CASSLEPGTSEDV. The CDR3 nucleotides are TGTGCCAGCAGCTTGGAACCCGGGACTAGCGAGGACGTC.